Reported below is one T cell receptor beta chain. After 5'RACE with constant-segment primers, TCR alpha and TCR beta cDNA libraries carrying sample barcodes and UMIs were obtained. Via MiXCR, TCRdb re-called the 5' RACE reads, giving one row per CDR3 protein. In the table there are about 430,000 distinct CDR3 sequences, more than 15% of which are singletons. The data are from a study of T-cell memory formation after mild COVID-19. Study in general: Among the donors, TCR clusters were largely specific to each donor.

The CDR3 runs 13 residues. Germline lookup yields CDR1 DFQATT and CDR2 SNEGSKA (reference sequence). V was shortened by 0 bases and J by 4 bases, with 10 bases between the two germline ends. Sequenced sample: PBMCs or a T cell subset sorted from them (not recorded which). The source is a man younger than 30 who had mild COVID-19 (a few samples of this study predate the infection). Cell type and time point are not known. V is TRBV20-1 and J is TRBJ2-7, with D perhaps TRBD1 (5 bases). This CDR3 reads CSAREPGPYEQYV. In nucleotides, the CDR3 is TGCAGTGCTAGAGAGCCAGGGCCATACGAGCAGTACGTC.